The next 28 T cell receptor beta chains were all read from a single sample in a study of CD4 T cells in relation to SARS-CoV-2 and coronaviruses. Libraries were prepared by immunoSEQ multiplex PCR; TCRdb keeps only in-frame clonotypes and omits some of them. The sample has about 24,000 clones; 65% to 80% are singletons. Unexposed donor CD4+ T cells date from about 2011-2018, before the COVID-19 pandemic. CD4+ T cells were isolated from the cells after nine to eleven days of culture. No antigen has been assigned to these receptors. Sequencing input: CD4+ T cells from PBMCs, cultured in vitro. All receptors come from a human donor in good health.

CDR3 region: CASSLDRRGSSGLVYEQFF. In DNA, the CDR3 is TGTGCCAGCAGCTTAGATCGGCGGGGCTCTAGCGGCCTTGTTTATGAGCAGTTCTTC. The chain employs TRBV11-2 and TRBJ2-1; 7 bases fit TRBD2. V lost 0 bases to trimming and J lost 8 bases; unmatched junction nucleotides: 19. The CDR3 runs to 19 residues. Germline CDR1 is SGHAT and CDR2 is FQNNGV.

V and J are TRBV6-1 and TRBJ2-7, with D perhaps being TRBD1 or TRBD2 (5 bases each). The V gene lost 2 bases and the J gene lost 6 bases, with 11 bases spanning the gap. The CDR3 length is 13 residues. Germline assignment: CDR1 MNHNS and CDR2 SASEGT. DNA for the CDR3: TGTGCCAGCAGTGAAAGGGACGGGTTCGAGCAGTACTTC. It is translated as CASSERDGFEQYF.

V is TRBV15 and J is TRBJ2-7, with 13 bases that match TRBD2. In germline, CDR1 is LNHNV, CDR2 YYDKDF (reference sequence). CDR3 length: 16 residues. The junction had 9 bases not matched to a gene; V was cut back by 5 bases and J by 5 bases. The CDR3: CATSPPGLAGSDEQYF. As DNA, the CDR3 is TGTGCCACCAGCCCGCCGGGACTAGCGGGGTCGGACGAGCAGTACTTC.

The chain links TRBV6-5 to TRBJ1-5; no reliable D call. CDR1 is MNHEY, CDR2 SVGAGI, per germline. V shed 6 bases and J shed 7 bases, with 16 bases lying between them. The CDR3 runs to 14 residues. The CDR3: CASRPAQEGQPQHF. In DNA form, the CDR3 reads TGTGCCAGCAGGCCCGCCCAGGAGGGACAGCCCCAGCATTTT.

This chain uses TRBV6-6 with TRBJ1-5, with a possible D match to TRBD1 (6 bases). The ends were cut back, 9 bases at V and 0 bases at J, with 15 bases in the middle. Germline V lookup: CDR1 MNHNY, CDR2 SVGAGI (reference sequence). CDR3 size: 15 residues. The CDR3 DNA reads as TGTGCCAGTTTCGGAGGACAGTATAGCAATCAGCCCCAGCATTTT. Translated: CASFGGQYSNQPQHF.

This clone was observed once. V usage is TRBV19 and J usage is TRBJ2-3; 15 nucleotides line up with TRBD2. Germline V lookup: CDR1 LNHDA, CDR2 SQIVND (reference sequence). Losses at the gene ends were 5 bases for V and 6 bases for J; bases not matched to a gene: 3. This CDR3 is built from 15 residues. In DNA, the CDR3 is TGTGCCAGTAGTCCGGGGACTAGCGGGGGGGATACGCAGTATTTT. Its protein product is CASSPGTSGGDTQYF.

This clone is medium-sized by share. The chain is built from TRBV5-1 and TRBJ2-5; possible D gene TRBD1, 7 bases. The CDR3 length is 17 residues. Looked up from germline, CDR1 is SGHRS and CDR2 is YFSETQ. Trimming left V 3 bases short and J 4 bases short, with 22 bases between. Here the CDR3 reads CASSSGRNAGGRETQYF. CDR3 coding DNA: TGCGCCAGCAGCTCTGGGCGTAATGCAGGGGGGCGAGAGACCCAGTACTTC.

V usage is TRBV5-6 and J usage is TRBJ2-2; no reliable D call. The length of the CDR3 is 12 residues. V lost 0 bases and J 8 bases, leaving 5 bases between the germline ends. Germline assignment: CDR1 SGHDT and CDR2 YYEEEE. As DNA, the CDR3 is TGTGCCAGCAGCTTGGGCGAGGGGGAGCTGTTTTTT. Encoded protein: CASSLGEGELFF.

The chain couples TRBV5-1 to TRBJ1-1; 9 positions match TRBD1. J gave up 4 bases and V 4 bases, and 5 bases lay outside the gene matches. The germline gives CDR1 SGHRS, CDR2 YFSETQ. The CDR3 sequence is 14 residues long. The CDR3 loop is CASSPQGQGTEAFF. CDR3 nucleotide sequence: TGCGCCAGCAGCCCCCAGGGACAGGGCACTGAAGCTTTCTTT. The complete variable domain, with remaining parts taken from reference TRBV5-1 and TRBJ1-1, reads KAGVTQTPRYLIKTRGQQVTLSCSPISGHRSVSWYQQTPGQGLQFLFEYFSETQRNKGNFPGRFSGRQFSNSRSEMNVSTLELGDSALYLCASSPQGQGTEAFFGQGTRLTVV.

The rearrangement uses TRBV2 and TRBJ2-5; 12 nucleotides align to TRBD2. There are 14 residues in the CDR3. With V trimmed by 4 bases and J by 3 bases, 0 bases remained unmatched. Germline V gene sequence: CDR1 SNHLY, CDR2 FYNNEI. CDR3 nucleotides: TGTGCCAGCAGTGGGACTAGCGGGAAAGAGACCCAGTACTTC. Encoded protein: CASSGTSGKETQYF.

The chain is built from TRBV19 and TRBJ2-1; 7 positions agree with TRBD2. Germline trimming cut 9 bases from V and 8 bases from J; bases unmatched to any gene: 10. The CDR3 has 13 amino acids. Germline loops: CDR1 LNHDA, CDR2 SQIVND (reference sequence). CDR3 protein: CASSGGWIYEQFF. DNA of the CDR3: TGTGCCAGCTCCGGGGGGTGGATCTATGAGCAGTTCTTC.

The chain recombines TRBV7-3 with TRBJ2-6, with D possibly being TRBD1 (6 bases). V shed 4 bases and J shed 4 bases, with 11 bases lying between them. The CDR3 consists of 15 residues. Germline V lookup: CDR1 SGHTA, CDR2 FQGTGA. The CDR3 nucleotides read TGTGCCAGCAGCTACCAGGGGCGCGGGGCCAACGTCCTGACTTTC. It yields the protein CASSYQGRGANVLTF.

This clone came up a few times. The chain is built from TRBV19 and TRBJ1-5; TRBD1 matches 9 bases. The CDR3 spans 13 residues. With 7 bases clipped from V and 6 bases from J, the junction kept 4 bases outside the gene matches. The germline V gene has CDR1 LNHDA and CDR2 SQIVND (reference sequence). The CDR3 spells CASNRQGGQPQHF. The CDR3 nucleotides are TGTGCCAGTAACCGACAGGGGGGTCAGCCCCAGCATTTT.

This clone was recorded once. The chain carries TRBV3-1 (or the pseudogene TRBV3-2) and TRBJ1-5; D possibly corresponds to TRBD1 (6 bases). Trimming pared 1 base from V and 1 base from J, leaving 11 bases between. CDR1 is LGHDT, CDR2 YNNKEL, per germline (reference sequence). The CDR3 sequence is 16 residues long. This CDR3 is CASSQVGGTSNQPQHF. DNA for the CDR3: TGTGCCAGCAGCCAAGTAGGGGGGACAAGCAATCAGCCCCAGCATTTT.

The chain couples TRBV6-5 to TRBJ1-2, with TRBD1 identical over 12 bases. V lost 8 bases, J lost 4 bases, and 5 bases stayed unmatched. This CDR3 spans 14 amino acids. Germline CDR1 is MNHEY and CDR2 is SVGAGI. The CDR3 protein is CASRDRGQVYGYTF. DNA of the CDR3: TGTGCCAGCCGGGACAGGGGGCAGGTCTATGGCTACACCTTC.

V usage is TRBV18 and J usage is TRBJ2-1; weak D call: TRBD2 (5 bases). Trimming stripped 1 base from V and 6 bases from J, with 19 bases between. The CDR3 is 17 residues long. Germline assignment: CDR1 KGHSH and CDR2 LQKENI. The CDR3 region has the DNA TGTGCCAGCTCACCACGCGAAGAGACTACCGAACTCAATGAGCAGTTCTTC. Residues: CASSPREETTELNEQFF.

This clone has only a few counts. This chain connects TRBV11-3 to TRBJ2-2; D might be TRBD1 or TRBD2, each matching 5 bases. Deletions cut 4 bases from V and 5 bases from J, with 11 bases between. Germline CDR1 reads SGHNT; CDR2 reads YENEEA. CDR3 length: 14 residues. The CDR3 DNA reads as TGTGCCAGCAGCTCCGGGGCAAGGACCGGGGAGCTGTTTTTT. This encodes CASSSGARTGELFF.

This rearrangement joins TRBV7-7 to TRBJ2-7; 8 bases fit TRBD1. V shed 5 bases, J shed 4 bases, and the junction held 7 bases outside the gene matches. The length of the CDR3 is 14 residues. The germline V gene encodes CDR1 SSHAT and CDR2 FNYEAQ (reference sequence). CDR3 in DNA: TGTGCCAGCAGCCCGGTAGGACAGGGATACGAGCAGTACTTC. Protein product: CASSPVGQGYEQYF.

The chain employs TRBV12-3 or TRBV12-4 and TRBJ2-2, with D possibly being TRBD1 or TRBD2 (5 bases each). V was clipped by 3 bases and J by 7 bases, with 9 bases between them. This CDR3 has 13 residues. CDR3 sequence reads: CASSFGGIGELFF. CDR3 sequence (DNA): TGTGCCAGCAGTTTTGGGGGTATCGGGGAGCTGTTTTTT.

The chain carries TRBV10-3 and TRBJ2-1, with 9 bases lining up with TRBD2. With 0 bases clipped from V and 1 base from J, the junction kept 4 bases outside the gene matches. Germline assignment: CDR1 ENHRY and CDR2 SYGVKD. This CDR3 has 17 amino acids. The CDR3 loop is CAISESPSGTSYNEQFF. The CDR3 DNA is TGTGCCATCAGTGAGTCCCCTAGCGGGACTTCCTACAATGAGCAGTTCTTC.

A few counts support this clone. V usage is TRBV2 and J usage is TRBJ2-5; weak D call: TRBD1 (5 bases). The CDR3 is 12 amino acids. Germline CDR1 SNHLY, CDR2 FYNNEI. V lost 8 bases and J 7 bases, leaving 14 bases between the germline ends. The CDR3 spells CASGASLGTQYF. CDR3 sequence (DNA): TGTGCCAGCGGGGCGTCCTTGGGGACCCAGTACTTC.

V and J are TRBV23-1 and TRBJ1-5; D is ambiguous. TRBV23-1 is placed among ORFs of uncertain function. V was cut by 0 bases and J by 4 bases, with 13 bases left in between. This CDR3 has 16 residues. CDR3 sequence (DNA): TGCGCCAGCAGTCAATCGGTACGACGCTTAAATCAGCCCCAGCATTTT. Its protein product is CASSQSVRRLNQPQHF.

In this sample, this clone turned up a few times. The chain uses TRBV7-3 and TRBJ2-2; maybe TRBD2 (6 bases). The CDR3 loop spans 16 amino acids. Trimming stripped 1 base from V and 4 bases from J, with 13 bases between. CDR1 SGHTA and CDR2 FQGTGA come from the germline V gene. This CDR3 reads CASSLNKWGVTGELFF. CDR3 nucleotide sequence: TGTGCCAGCAGCTTAAACAAATGGGGGGTCACCGGGGAGCTGTTTTTT.

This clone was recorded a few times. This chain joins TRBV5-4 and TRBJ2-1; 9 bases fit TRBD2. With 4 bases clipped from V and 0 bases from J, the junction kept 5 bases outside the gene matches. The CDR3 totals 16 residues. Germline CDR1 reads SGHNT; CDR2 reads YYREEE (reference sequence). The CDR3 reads CASSPTSGYSYNEQFF. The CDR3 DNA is TGTGCCAGCAGCCCCACTAGCGGGTACTCCTACAATGAGCAGTTCTTC.

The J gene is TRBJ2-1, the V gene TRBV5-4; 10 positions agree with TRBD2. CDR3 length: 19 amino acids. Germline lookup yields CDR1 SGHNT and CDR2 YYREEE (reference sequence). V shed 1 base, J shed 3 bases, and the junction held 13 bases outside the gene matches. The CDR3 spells CASSLNGTSVPTIYNEQFF. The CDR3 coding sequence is TGTGCCAGCAGCTTGAACGGGACTAGCGTCCCGACCATCTACAATGAGCAGTTCTTC.

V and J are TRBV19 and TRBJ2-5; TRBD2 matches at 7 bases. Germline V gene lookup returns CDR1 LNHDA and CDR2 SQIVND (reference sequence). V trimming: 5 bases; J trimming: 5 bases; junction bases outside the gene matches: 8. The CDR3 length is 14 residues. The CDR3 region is CASSAAGVGETQYF. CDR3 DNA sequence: TGTGCCAGTAGTGCGGCGGGAGTGGGTGAGACCCAGTACTTC. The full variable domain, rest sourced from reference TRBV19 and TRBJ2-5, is DGGITQSPKYLFRKEGQNVTLSCEQNLNHDAMYWYRQDPGQGLRLIYYSQIVNDFQKGDIAEGYSVSREKKESFPLTVTSAQKNPTAFYLCASSAAGVGETQYFGPGTRLLVL.

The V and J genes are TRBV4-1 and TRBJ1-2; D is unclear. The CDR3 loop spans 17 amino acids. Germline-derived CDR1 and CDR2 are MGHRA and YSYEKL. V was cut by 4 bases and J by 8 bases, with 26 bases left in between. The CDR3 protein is CASSPTLGGPDLGGYTF. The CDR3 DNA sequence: TGCGCCAGCAGCCCGACCCTCGGAGGGCCCGACCTTGGGGGCTACACCTTC.

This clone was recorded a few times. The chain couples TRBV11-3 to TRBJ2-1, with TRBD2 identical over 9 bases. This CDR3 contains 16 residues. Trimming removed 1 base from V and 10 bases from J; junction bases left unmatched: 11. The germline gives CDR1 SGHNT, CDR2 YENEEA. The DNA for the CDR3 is TGTGCCAGCAGCTTAGCGGCGGGAGGGCCGGTCGGGGAGCAGTTCTTC. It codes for CASSLAAGGPVGEQFF.